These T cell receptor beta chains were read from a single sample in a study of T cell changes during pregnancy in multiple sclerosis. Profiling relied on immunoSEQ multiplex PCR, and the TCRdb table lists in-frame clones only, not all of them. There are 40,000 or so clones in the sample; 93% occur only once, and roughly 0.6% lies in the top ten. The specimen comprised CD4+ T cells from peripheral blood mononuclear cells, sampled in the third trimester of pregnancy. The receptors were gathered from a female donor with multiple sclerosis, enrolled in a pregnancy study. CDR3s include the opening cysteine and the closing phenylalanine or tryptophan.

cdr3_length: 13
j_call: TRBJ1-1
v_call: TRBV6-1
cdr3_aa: CASSERLGQQAFF

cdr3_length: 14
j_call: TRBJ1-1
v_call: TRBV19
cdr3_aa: CASSMGRVNTEAFF

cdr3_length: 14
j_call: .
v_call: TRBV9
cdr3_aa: CASSETDRGYEQYF

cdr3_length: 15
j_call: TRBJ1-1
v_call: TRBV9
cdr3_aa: CASSVRAGGYTEAFF

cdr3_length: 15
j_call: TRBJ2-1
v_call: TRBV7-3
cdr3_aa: CASSSGGEAWNEQFF

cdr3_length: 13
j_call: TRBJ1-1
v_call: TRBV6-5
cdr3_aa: CASSYGRNTEAFF

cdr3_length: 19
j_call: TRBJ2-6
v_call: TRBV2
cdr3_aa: CASSPRRQGAGSGANVLTF

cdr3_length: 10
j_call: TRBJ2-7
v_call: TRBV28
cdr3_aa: CATRYGEQYF

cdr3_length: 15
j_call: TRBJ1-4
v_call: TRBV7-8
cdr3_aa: CASSLGGTANEKLFF

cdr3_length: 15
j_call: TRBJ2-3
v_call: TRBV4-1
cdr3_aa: CASSQDAGGQDTQYF

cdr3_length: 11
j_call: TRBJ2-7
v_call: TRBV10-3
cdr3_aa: CATDRGYEQYF

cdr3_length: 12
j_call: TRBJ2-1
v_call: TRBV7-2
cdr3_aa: CASSRTGNEQFF

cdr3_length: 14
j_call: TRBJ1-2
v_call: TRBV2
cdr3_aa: CASSPVAGVKGYTF

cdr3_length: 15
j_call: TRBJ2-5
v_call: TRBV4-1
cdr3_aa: CASSQVRGYQETQYF

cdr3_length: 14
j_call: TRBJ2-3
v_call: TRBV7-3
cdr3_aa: CASSKGATLDTQYF

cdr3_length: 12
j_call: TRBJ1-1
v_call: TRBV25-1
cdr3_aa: CASSDRGGHAFF

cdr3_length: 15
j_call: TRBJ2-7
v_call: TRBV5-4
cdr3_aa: CASSWGRGGVYEQYF

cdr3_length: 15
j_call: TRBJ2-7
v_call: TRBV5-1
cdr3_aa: CASTRGEGKPYEQYF

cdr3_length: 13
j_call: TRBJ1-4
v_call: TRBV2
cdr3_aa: CASREGGLEKLFF

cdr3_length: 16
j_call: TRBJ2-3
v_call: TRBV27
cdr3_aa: CASSLQASGSTDTQYF

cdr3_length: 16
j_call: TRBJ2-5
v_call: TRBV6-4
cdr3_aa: CASSDCTSGGQETQYF

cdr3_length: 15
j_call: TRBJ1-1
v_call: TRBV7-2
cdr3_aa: CASSFSGQGFAEAFF

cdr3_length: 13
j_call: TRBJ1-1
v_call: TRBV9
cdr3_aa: CASSVEQNTEAFF

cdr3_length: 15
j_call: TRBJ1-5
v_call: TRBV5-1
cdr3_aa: CASSWGGTEGQPQHF

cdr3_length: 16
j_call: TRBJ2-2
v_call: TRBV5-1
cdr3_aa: CASSRERGLLAGELFF

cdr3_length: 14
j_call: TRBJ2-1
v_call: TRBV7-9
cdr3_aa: CASSGLATNNEQFF

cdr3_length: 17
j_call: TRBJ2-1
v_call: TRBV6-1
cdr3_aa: CASSEAGAGGTYNEQFF

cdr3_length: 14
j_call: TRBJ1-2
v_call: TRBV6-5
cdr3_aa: CASSQSGGHYGYTF

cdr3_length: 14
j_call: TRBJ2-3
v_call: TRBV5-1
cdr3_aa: CASSLGGSTDTQYF

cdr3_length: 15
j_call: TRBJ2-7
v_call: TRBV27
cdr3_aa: CASSAGTSGSYEQYF

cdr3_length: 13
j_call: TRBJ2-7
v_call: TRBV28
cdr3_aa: CATSEGTGDEQYF

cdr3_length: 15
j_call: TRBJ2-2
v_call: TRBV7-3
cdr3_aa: CASSLGRATAGELFF

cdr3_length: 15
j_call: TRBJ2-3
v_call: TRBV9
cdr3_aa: CASSVVAGSRDTQYF

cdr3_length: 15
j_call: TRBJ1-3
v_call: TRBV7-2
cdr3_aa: CASSFTGSAGNTIYF

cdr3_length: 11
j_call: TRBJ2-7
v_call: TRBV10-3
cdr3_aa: CAIKGQYEQYF

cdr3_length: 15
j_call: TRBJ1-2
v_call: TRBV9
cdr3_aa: CASSVAAGSNYGYTF

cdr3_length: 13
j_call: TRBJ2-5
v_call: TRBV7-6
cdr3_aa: CASSQLMQETQYF

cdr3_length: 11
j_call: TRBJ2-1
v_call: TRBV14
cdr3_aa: CASSQVDKQFF

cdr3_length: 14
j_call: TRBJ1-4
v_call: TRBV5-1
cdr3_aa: CASSSQGINEKLFF

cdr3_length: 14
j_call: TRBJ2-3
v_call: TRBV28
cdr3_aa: CASILAGGSDTQYF

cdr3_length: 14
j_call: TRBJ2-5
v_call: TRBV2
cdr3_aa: CASKRQGTSETQYF

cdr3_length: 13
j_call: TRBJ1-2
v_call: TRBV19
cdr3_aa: CASSSAPYYGYTF

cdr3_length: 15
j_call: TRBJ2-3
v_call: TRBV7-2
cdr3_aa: CASSRDRGKTDTQYF

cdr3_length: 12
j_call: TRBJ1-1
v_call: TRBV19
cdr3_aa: CASKGGDTEAFF

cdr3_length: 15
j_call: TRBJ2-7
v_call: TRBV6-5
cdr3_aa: CASSYSRWTGNEQYF